Included here is one T cell receptor (beta chain) sequence, with context. Other DNA sequences within the sample encode an identical CDR3. From germline, CDR1 is MGHRA and CDR2 YSYEKL. The V segment lost 3 bases and the J segment 5 bases; nucleotides outside the gene matches: 16. The CDR3 loop spans 18 amino acids. Some clones are missing from TCRdb's copy, which holds only in-frame ones; the method was immunoSEQ multiplex PCR. Among under 150,000 clones listed, around 80% were seen once. These data come from a study of blood T cell repertoires in COVID-19. Material for sequencing was peripheral blood. The source is a woman between 50 and 59 years old with acute or convalescent COVID-19. The chain has TRBV4-1 and TRBJ1-5, with 7 bases lining up with TRBD1. The CDR3: CASSQITGVWGMDQPQHF. The CDR3 DNA follows: TGCGCCAGCAGCCAGATTACAGGGGTGTGGGGTATGGATCAGCCCCAGCATTTT.